This T cell receptor (beta chain) emerged from a study of T cells in tuberculosis. Using immunoSEQ multiplex PCR, the repertoire was profiled, and TCRdb retains in-frame clones only, with some absent. The table records about 35,000 clones, around 92% of them present only once. The V gene's germline CDR1 is MNHEY and CDR2 SMNVEV (reference sequence). V dropped 3 bases and J dropped 7 bases, with 15 bases sitting between them. This CDR3 is 14 amino acids long. The J gene is TRBJ1-1, the V gene TRBV27; no firm D call. This TCR came from a donor aged 10-29 years with latent tuberculosis or without tuberculosis infection. Some clones in this sample may be carry-over from other donors' samples. The sample comprised PBMCs. The CDR3 nucleotides read TGTGCCAGCAGTTTTCAACACGTTACAAATGAAGCTTTCTTT. Amino acids: CASSFQHVTNEAFF.